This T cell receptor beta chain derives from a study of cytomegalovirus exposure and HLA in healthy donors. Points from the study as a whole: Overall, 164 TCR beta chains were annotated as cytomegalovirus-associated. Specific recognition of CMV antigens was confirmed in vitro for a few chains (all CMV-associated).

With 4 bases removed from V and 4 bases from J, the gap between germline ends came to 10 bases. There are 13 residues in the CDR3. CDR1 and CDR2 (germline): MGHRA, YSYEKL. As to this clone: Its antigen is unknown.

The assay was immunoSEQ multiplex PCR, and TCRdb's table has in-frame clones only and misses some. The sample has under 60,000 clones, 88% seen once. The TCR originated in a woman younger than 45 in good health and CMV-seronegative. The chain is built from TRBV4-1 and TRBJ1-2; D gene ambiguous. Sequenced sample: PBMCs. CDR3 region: CASSPRVAYGYTF. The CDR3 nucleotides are TGCGCCAGCAGCCCGAGGGTTGCCTATGGCTACACCTTC.